Listed below are T cell receptor beta chains from one sample, sequenced in a study of cytomegalovirus exposure and HLA in healthy donors. Data came from immunoSEQ multiplex PCR; TCRdb stores just in-frame clones and leaves some out. The sample comprises fewer than 60,000 clones, around 50% of which are singletons, and around 11% rests with the top ten. The sequencing input was PBMCs. These TCRs come from a human donor in good health. CDR3s include the opening cysteine and the closing phenylalanine or tryptophan. D genes are given only for firm matches. A row's size may be missing; if present it is once, few, many or a size class.

. | . | TRBJ2-6 | TRBV2 | CASSTGDSGANVLTF | TGTGCCAGCAGTACAGGTGACTCTGGGGCCAACGTCCTGACTTTC
. | . | TRBJ2-7 | TRBV10-2 | CASSEQGPGYEQYF | TGCGCCAGCTCAGAGCAGGGCCCCGGGTACGAGCAGTACTTC
. | TRBD1 | TRBJ2-2 | TRBV6-5 | CASSSQGAGELFF | TGTGCCAGCAGTTCACAGGGGGCCGGGGAGCTGTTTTTT
. | . | TRBJ1-6 | TRBV4-3 | CASSQDRLDSNSPLHF | TGCGCCAGCAGCCAAGATAGGTTGGACAGTAATTCACCCCTCCACTTT
. | TRBD1 | TRBJ1-2 | TRBV5-4 | CASSFRDSIGYTF | TGTGCCAGCAGCTTCCGGGACAGTATTGGCTACACCTTC
. | . | TRBJ1-1 | TRBV10-1 | CASSPVGGLNTEAFF | TGCGCCAGCAGTCCGGTCGGGGGATTGAACACTGAAGCTTTCTTT
. | TRBD1 | TRBJ1-5 | TRBV19 | CASDRGPNQPQHF | TGTGCCAGTGACAGGGGTCCCAATCAGCCCCAGCATTTT
. | . | TRBJ2-7 | TRBV5-6 | CASSFTGPYYEQYF | TGTGCCAGCAGCTTTACTGGCCCTTACTACGAGCAGTACTTC
. | . | TRBJ2-3 | TRBV15 | CATSGTFGDTQYF | TGTGCCACCAGCGGGACTTTTGGAGATACGCAGTATTTT
. | . | TRBJ1-1 | TRBV6-6 | CASSHTGTEAFF | TGTGCCAGCAGTCATACCGGCACTGAAGCTTTCTTT
. | TRBD2 | TRBJ2-7 | TRBV9 | CASSVGGSGGSYEQYF | TGTGCCAGCAGCGTAGGTGGTAGCGGGGGCTCCTACGAGCAGTACTTC
. | . | TRBJ1-2 | TRBV2 | CASSEIRGADYGYTF | TGTGCCAGCAGTGAAATTCGGGGGGCAGACTATGGCTACACCTTC
few | . | TRBJ2-1 | TRBV14 | CASSQWGGGLYNEQFF | TGTGCCAGCAGCCAATGGGGAGGGGGACTCTACAATGAGCAGTTCTTC
few | . | TRBJ2-7 | TRBV6-5 | CASSRETRGYEQYF | TGTGCCAGCAGTAGGGAGACCCGGGGCTACGAGCAGTACTTC
. | TRBD1 | TRBJ2-7 | TRBV4-1 | CASSQKTGGPYEQYF | TGCGCCAGCAGCCAAAAGACAGGGGGTCCCTACGAGCAGTACTTC
once | TRBD1 | TRBJ2-7 | TRBV5-1 | CASSLYQGAYEQYF | TGCGCCAGCAGCTTGTATCAGGGGGCCTACGAGCAGTACTTC
once | TRBD1 | TRBJ2-1 | TRBV19 | CASSLQGADYNEQFF | TGTGCCAGTAGCCTACAGGGGGCTGACTACAATGAGCAGTTCTTC
few | . | TRBJ1-1 | TRBV5-1 | CASSLERGSDTEAFF | TGCGCCAGCAGCTTGGAGAGGGGGTCGGACACTGAAGCTTTCTTT
few | . | TRBJ2-5 | TRBV27 | CASSLSEPTGQETQYF | TGTGCCAGCAGTTTATCGGAACCTACGGGACAAGAGACCCAGTACTTC
. | . | TRBJ1-2 | TRBV2 | CASGAQWNYGYTF | TGTGCCAGCGGGGCTCAGTGGAACTATGGCTACACCTTC
once | . | TRBJ2-3 | TRBV10-3 | CAISQVGPADTQYF | TGTGCCATCAGTCAAGTTGGGCCCGCAGATACGCAGTATTTT